The present T cell receptor (beta chain) was sequenced within a study of human CD8 memory T cell subsets. CDR1 is ENHRY and CDR2 is SYGVKD in the germline V gene. The length of the CDR3 is 22 residues. It was UMI-labeled 5' RACE by which the TCR beta libraries were made. Methods used by the authors: There were between roughly 2,600 and 20,000 functional CDR3 beta clonotypes held in each TCR beta library. Using the 5' RACE reads, TCRdb records one entry per CDR3 protein without DNA. The V and J calls were determined by TCRdb, not by the authors. Its listing shows about 6,200 distinct CDR3 sequences. CD8+ T cells were isolated by negative magnetic selection. It was from duplicate vials of roughly 160,000 sorted CD8+ T cells per subset that RNA came.

This rearrangement joins TRBV10-3 to TRBJ1-3; TCRdb proposes TRBD1, but this gene call is untestable without DNA. This clonotype originated in a human donor in good health. The sequencing sample was made of CD8+ effector memory T cells (TEM) sorted from PBMCs. The subset was: effector memory CD8 T cells, CCR7- CD45RO+ CD95+. The CDR3 reads CAISESQKKDRSYWGSGNTIYF.